The 4 T cell receptor beta chains below were found in one sample sequenced in a study of graft-versus-host responses after intestinal transplantation. This table comes from immunoSEQ multiplex PCR, and its TCRdb copy is limited to in-frame clones, with some not included. The data show roughly 93,000 clones, with 80% to 95% seen just once and roughly 0.44% held by the top ten. These receptors have no identified antigens. The sequencing used unstimulated CD8+ T cells sorted from spleen or lymph node cells, collected before transplant. The receptors come from a human donor who was the organ donor for an intestinal transplant.

DNA for the CDR3: TGTGCCAGCTCCGACAGGGGGCGCTTATATGGCTACACCTTC. Its protein is CASSDRGRLYGYTF. The chain links TRBV2 to TRBJ1-2, with 10 bases identical to TRBD1. The junction had 8 bases not matched to a gene; V was cut back by 8 bases and J by 5 bases. The CDR3 totals 14 residues. Germline assignment: CDR1 SNHLY and CDR2 FYNNEI.

This clone appeared a single time. The rearrangement uses TRBV4-2 and TRBJ1-2; a weak D match, TRBD1 (5 bases). Trimming cost V 1 base and J 6 bases, with 15 bases left between them. Germline V lookup: CDR1 LGHNA, CDR2 YNFKEQ. The CDR3 totals 15 residues. The CDR3 loop reads CASSQVGGGENGYTF. CDR3 bases: TGTGCCAGCAGCCAAGTGGGGGGAGGGGAGAATGGCTACACCTTC.

The rearrangement uses TRBV29-1 and TRBJ1-2; 8 bases align to TRBD1. Germline V lookup: CDR1 SQVTM, CDR2 ANQGSEA. V was clipped by 3 bases and J by 4 bases; unmatched bases: 13. This CDR3 has 16 amino acids. In DNA form, the CDR3 reads TGCAGCGTTGAGGATCGACAGGGGCCCGGGGGCTATGGCTACACCTTC. Translation gives CSVEDRQGPGGYGYTF. Combining the CDR3 with reference TRBV29-1 and TRBJ1-2 gives the whole variable domain SAVISQKPSRDICQRGTSLTIQCQVDSQVTMMFWYRQQPGQSLTLIATANQGSEATYESGFVIDKFPISRPNLTFSTLTVSNMSPEDSSIYLCSVEDRQGPGGYGYTFGSGTRLTVV.

The J gene is TRBJ1-4, the V gene TRBV4-3; the D gene is possibly TRBD1 (5 bases). Trimming left V 1 base short and J 4 bases short, with 10 bases between. Germline CDR1 LGHNA, CDR2 YSLEER. This CDR3 contains 15 residues. The CDR3 region has the DNA TGCGCCAGCAGCCAAGGGTCAGGGCTTAATGAAAAACTGTTTTTT. Its translation is CASSQGSGLNEKLFF.